These 11 T cell receptor beta chains came from one sample sequenced in a study of cytomegalovirus exposure and HLA in healthy donors. The PCR made use of 60 Vbeta and 13 Jbeta primers. TCRdb's copy holds only in-frame clones and misses some; the assay was immunoSEQ multiplex PCR. The sample contains roughly 130,000 clones, over 75% of which appear only once. The specimen was PBMCs. The receptor set was obtained from a man aged 30 to 39 in good health and CMV-seronegative.

As regards this clone: The junction differs from germline at one of its ends, possibly a read error. The gene calls are TRBV5-6 and TRBJ2-7; D perhaps matches TRBD2 (7 bases). CDR1 is SGHDT, CDR2 YYEEEE, per germline. The CDR3 runs to 12 residues. CDR3 bases: TGTGCCAGCAGCTTTGGGGGGGCCGCCCAGGTCTTC. As protein: CASSFGGAAQVF.

The chain couples TRBV7-2 to TRBJ2-7, with TRBD1 matching over 8 bases. The V gene's germline CDR1 is SGHTA and CDR2 FQGNSA. The CDR3 is made up of 14 amino acids. With V trimmed by 6 bases and J by 5 bases, 9 bases remained unmatched. The CDR3 loop is CASSPRQGWNEQYF. CDR3 DNA sequence: TGTGCCAGCAGTCCCCGACAGGGGTGGAACGAGCAGTACTTC.

The chain has TRBV5-4 and TRBJ1-3, with D possibly matching TRBD1 (5 bases). The germline CDR1 and CDR2 sequences are SGHNT and YYREEE (reference sequence). Trimming pared 4 bases from V and 3 bases from J, leaving 11 bases between. This CDR3 region has 14 residues. CDR3 in amino acids: CASSAKGFGNTIYF. CDR3 nucleotides: TGTGCCAGCAGCGCAAAGGGGTTTGGAAACACCATATATTTT.

This clone was observed a few times. Distinct nucleotide sequences in the sample also encode this CDR3. The chain has TRBV28 and TRBJ2-1, with TRBD1 as a possible D gene (6 bases). In germline, CDR1 is MDHEN, CDR2 SYDVKM. CDR3 length: 13 residues. Trimming stripped 4 bases from V and 2 bases from J, with 6 bases between. The CDR3, as DNA: TGTGCCAGCAGTTCAGGGGCCTACAATGAGCAGTTCTTC. Its translation is CASSSGAYNEQFF. The full variable domain, rest sourced from reference TRBV28 and TRBJ2-1, is DVKVTQSSRYLVKRTGEKVFLECVQDMDHENMFWYRQDPGLGLRLIYFSYDVKMKEKGDIPEGYSVSREKKERFSLILESASTNQTSMYLCASSSGAYNEQFFGPGTRLTVL.

The genes are TRBV27 and TRBJ2-3; the D gene is possibly TRBD2 (7 bases). Between the trimmed V and J ends, which lost 2 bases and 3 bases, there was a span of 21 bases. Germline V gives CDR1 MNHEY, CDR2 SMNVEV (reference sequence). The CDR3 sequence is 18 residues long. CDR3 loop: CASSLRFYAGALTDTQYF. In DNA form, the CDR3 reads TGTGCCAGCAGTTTACGGTTCTATGCGGGGGCGTTAACAGATACGCAGTATTTT.

In its sample, this clone was seen once. The V and J genes are TRBV28 and TRBJ1-2; D call uncertain. The ends were cut back, 3 bases at V and 8 bases at J, with 16 bases in the middle. The CDR3 is 14 residues long. Germline-derived CDR1 and CDR2 are MDHEN and SYDVKM. CDR3 amino acids: CASSLSGSLVGYTF. The CDR3, as DNA: TGTGCCAGCAGTTTGTCGGGGTCCCTCGTAGGCTACACCTTC.

This chain connects TRBV7-2 to TRBJ2-2; TRBD1 agrees at 10 bases. The V segment lost 5 bases and the J segment 5 bases; nucleotides outside the gene matches: 5. Germline CDR1 SGHTA, CDR2 FQGNSA. The length of the CDR3 is 15 residues. CDR3 amino acids: CASSRDRGWTGELFF. CDR3 DNA sequence: TGTGCCAGCAGCAGGGACAGGGGCTGGACCGGGGAGCTGTTTTTT.

The J gene is TRBJ2-1, the V gene TRBV4-1; TRBD2 aligns across 8 bases. The germline V gene has CDR1 MGHRA and CDR2 YSYEKL. The CDR3 is 17 amino acids. Unmatched junction bases numbered 8, after V lost 4 bases and J lost 0 bases. The CDR3 DNA reads as TGCGCCAGCAGCCTCCACGGGAGGGGGGGCTCCTACAATGAGCAGTTCTTC. It specifies CASSLHGRGGSYNEQFF.

The rearrangement links TRBV20-1 to TRBJ1-2, with TRBD1 identical over 7 bases. The V gene's germline CDR1 is DFQATT and CDR2 SNEGSKA (reference sequence). The CDR3 loop spans 11 amino acids. Written as DNA, the CDR3 is TGCGGAACCGGGACAGCCTATGGCTACACCTTC. This sequence encodes CGTGTAYGYTF.

This clone was observed a single time. V is TRBV9 and J is TRBJ2-3; perhaps TRBD1 as D (5 bases). The CDR3 spans 14 residues. V was cut by 0 bases and J by 8 bases, with 13 bases left in between. The germline gives CDR1 SGDLS, CDR2 YYNGEE. The CDR3 DNA reads as TGTGCCAGCAGCGTAGGGGCCGCCCAGGGTACGCAGTATTTT. This codes for CASSVGAAQGTQYF.

The chain couples TRBV11-3 to TRBJ2-5; TRBD1 agrees at 7 bases. Germline V lookup: CDR1 SGHNT, CDR2 YENEEA. The CDR3 sequence is 15 residues long. V lost 5 bases and J lost 2; bases outside the gene matches: 8. DNA of the CDR3: TGTGCCAGCAGCCCGGGGCCGGGACAGCAAGAGACCCAGTACTTC. Translating gives CASSPGPGQQETQYF.